This entry is about one T cell receptor (beta chain). Measured with immunoSEQ multiplex PCR; TCRdb has only the in-frame clones, and not every one. Here the sample spans hundreds of thousands of clones, around 87% being singletons. Trimming stripped 5 bases from V and 4 bases from J, with 14 bases between. CDR3 length equals 14 residues. Germline CDR1 MDHEN, CDR2 SYDVKM. This sample is drawn from a study of blood T cell repertoires in COVID-19. The origin of this receptor is a man between 60 and 75 years old with acute or convalescent COVID-19. Sample: peripheral blood. V is TRBV28 and J is TRBJ1-2; a possible D gene is TRBD1 (6 bases). The CDR3, as DNA: TGTGCCAGCAGTCCAGGGGCCCTTAGCTATGGCTACACCTTC. This gives the protein CASSPGALSYGYTF.